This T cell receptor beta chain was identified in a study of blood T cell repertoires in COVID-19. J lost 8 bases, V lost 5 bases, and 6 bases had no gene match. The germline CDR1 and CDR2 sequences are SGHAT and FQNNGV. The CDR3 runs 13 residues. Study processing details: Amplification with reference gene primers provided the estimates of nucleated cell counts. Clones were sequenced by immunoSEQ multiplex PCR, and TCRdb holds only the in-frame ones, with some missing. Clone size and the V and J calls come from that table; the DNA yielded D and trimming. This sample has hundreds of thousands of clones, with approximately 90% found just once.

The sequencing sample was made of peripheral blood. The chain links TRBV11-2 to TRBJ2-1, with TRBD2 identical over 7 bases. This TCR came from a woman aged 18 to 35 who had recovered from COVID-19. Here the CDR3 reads CASSRGGPHEQFF. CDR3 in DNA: TGTGCCAGCAGCCGGGGAGGGCCCCATGAGCAGTTCTTC.